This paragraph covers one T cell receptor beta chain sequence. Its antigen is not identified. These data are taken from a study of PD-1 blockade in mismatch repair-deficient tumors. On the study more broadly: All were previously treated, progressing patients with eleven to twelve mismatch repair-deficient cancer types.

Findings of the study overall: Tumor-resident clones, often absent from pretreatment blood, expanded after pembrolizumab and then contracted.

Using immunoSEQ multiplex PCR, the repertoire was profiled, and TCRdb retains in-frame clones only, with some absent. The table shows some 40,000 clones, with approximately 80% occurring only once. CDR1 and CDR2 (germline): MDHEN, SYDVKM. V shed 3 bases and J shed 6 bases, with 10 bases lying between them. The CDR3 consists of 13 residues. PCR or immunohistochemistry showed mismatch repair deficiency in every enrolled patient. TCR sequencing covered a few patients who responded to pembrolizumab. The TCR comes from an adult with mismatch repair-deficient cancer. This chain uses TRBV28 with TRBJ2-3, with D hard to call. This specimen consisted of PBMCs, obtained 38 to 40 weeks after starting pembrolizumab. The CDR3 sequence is CASSFPPPDTQYF. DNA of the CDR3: TGTGCCAGCAGTTTCCCCCCCCCTGATACGCAGTATTTT.